Below, 3 T cell receptor beta chains from the same sample are listed, as sequenced in a study of cytomegalovirus exposure and HLA in healthy donors. Primers for the PCR totalled 60 Vbeta and 13 Jbeta. TCRdb keeps only in-frame clones here, not all; method: immunoSEQ multiplex PCR. Of 95,000 to 150,000 clones listed, around 81% were seen once; the top ten hold 2% to 2.5%. Sequencing input: PBMCs. The receptors were gathered from a woman aged 40 to 55 in good health and CMV-seronegative.

The chain recombines TRBV7-9 with TRBJ2-1; the D is unclear. The V and J ends lost 5 bases and 2 bases respectively, with 7 bases between them. Germline assignment: CDR1 SEHNR and CDR2 FQNEAQ (reference sequence). The CDR3 covers 13 residues. The DNA of the CDR3 is TGTGCCAGCAGCCTCCCCCCCTACAATGAGCAGTTCTTC. Amino acid sequence: CASSLPPYNEQFF.

The chain has TRBV9 and TRBJ2-5; D is possibly TRBD1 (5 bases). Looked up from germline, CDR1 is SGDLS and CDR2 is YYNGEE. CDR3 length: 14 residues. Trimming removed 0 bases at V and 5 bases at J, with 11 bases between. The CDR3 nucleotides are TGTGCCAGCAGCGTAGCAGGGCGACGTGAGACCCAGTACTTC. Translation gives CASSVAGRRETQYF.

The V gene is TRBV9, the J gene TRBJ2-5; TRBD2 is a possible D gene (7 bases). CDR1 is SGDLS and CDR2 is YYNGEE in the germline V gene. The length of the CDR3 is 13 residues. The V and J ends lost 7 bases and 5 bases respectively, with 15 bases between them. DNA for the CDR3: TGTGCCAGCTCAGCGGGGAGGGGGGAGACCCAGTACTTC. This encodes CASSAGRGETQYF.